The 10 T cell receptor beta chains below all came from one sample that was sequenced in a study of T cells in Graves' hyperthyroidism and ophthalmopathy (dated by TCRdb to between 2019 and 2020). The receptor library was made with multiplex PCR. Sequencing relied on an Illumina HiSeq 2000. The TCR beta CDR3 regions were amplified from RNA transcripts. For the first round of RT-PCR on the TCR CDR3, the HTBI primer set was used together with the Qiagen OneStep RT-PCR kit. The raw public reads went through TCRdb reprocessing: fastp at Q25, MiXCR clone calling, in-frame beta chains kept. One record per CDR3 amino acid sequence lists the most common genes and DNA. This sample lists hundreds of thousands of distinct CDR3 sequences; roughly 14% were detected once. About 4% of the sample rests with the top ten. Source material: blood. Source of these receptors: a woman in her thirties or forties with Graves' ophthalmopathy.

This clonotype showed up many times. The chain recombines TRBV3-1 with TRBJ1-5, with D unresolved. Per germline, CDR1 LGHDT and CDR2 YNNKEL (reference sequence). This CDR3 is built from 12 residues. The V gene lost 1 base and the J gene lost 5 bases, with 3 bases spanning the gap. The CDR3 here is CASSQGYQPQHF. The CDR3, as DNA: TGTGCCAGCAGCCAAGGCTATCAGCCCCAGCATTTT.

This clonotype was recorded at least ten times. This chain joins TRBV6-1 and TRBJ2-5, with a possible D match to TRBD2 (6 bases). V was cut by 6 bases and J by 3 bases, with 14 bases left in between. From germline, CDR1 is MNHNS and CDR2 SASEGT. CDR3 length: 14 amino acids. In nucleotides, the CDR3 is TGTGCCAGCAGAAAGGACTACTCAAAAGAGACCCAGTACTTC. Translating gives CASRKDYSKETQYF.

In this sample, this clonotype turned up many times. The CDR3 region has the DNA TGTGCCAGCAGCCCGACTAGCGGGGAGACCCAGTACTTC. It codes for CASSPTSGETQYF. The J gene is TRBJ2-5, the V gene TRBV6-1; 10 positions match TRBD2. The V gene end was trimmed by 6 bases and the J gene end by 5 bases; junction bases not matched to a gene: 3. Per germline, CDR1 MNHNS and CDR2 SASEGT. CDR3 length: 13 amino acids.

This clonotype was picked up one time. This chain connects TRBV6-2 or TRBV6-3 to TRBJ1-2, with a tentative D call TRBD1 (5 bases). V lost 7 bases to trimming and J lost 4 bases, with 25 bases between them. The CDR3 contains 17 residues. Germline CDR1 is MNHEY and CDR2 is SVGEGT. The CDR3 region is CASTLTLRGAMGYGYTF. The CDR3 DNA is TGTGCCAGCACTTTAACGTTGAGAGGGGCGATGGGCTATGGCTACACCTTC.

This clonotype was counted ten times or more. The V call is TRBV6-2 or TRBV6-3, the J call TRBJ2-7; 10 nucleotides agree with TRBD1. V was pared by 2 bases and J by 3 bases, with 16 bases of the junction left unmatched. The CDR3 totals 19 residues. Germline lookup yields CDR1 MNHEY and CDR2 SVGEGT. As DNA, the CDR3 is TGTGCCAGCAGTTACCCGGGATGGGCAGGGACAGGGGACCTCTACGAGCAGTACTTC. It codes for CASSYPGWAGTGDLYEQYF.

This clonotype was seen ten or more times. This chain connects TRBV6-1 to TRBJ2-5, with D perhaps TRBD2 (6 bases). The V gene lost 9 bases and the J gene lost 4 bases, with 12 bases spanning the gap. The CDR3 totals 12 residues. The germline V gene has CDR1 MNHNS and CDR2 SASEGT. The CDR3 DNA reads as TGTGCCAGTATAAGGGGAGGAGAGACCCAGTACTTC. Protein: CASIRGGETQYF.

This clonotype has a count of ten or more. The chain combines TRBV2 with TRBJ1-2; 7 positions match TRBD1. Germline V gene data show CDR1 as SNHLY and CDR2 as FYNNEI. This CDR3 comprises 12 residues. Trimming at V came to 2 bases and at J to 6 bases, leaving 0 bases not matched to a gene. CDR3 loop: CASSETGDGYTF. For the CDR3, the DNA is TGTGCCAGCAGTGAAACAGGGGATGGCTACACCTTC.

This clonotype was seen ten or more times. The V call is TRBV27, the J call TRBJ2-5; D possibly corresponds to TRBD2 (6 bases). V lost 6 bases, J lost 3 bases, and 14 bases lay in between. The germline gives CDR1 MNHEY, CDR2 SMNVEV (reference sequence). The CDR3 length is 14 residues. CDR3 amino acids: CASRRLLAEETQYF. In DNA form, the CDR3 reads TGTGCCAGCAGGAGGTTACTAGCAGAAGAGACCCAGTACTTC.

The CDR3 reads CASIGIHESSYEQYF. The DNA of the CDR3 is TGTGCCAGCATTGGCATCCACGAGAGCTCCTACGAGCAGTACTTC. V is TRBV2 and J is TRBJ2-7; D is undetermined. CDR3 length: 15 amino acids. Germline V gene data show CDR1 as SNHLY and CDR2 as FYNNEI. V lost 7 bases and J 0 bases, leaving 16 bases between the germline ends.

The chain combines TRBV15 with TRBJ2-5; 7 bases fit TRBD1. From germline, CDR1 is LNHNV and CDR2 YYDKDF (reference sequence). The CDR3 sequence is 15 residues long. V lost 1 base to trimming and J lost 1 base; unmatched junction nucleotides: 3. CDR3: CATSRARGSQETQYF. The CDR3 DNA follows: TGTGCCACCAGCAGAGCCAGGGGGAGCCAAGAGACCCAGTACTTC.